This T cell receptor beta chain was obtained from a study of cytomegalovirus exposure and HLA in healthy donors. Study results and limitations: It was reported that TCR beta sequences correctly inferred the HLA-A and HLA-B alleles for most subjects.

As regards this clone: Its antigen remains unknown.

PCR employed 60 Vbeta and 13 Jbeta primers. The protocol was immunoSEQ multiplex PCR, while the TCRdb copy is restricted to in-frame clones and leaves out a portion. Among under 170,000 clones listed, about 85% were seen once. The ends lost 5 bases at V and 8 bases at J; junction bases unmatched: 8. The V gene's germline CDR1 is MDHEN and CDR2 SYDVKM. The CDR3 spans 14 residues. The specimen sequenced was PBMCs. This sequence originates from a human donor in good health. The rearrangement links TRBV28 to TRBJ2-1, with 8 bases identical to TRBD2. The CDR3 DNA sequence: TGTGCCAGCAGTGATCCGGGACTAGTAGATGAGCAGTTCTTC. Translation gives CASSDPGLVDEQFF.